Included here is one TCR beta chain sequence, with context. The data were taken from a study of T cell responses to AZD1222 COVID-19 vaccine. Germline V CDR1 and CDR2: MNHEY, SVGAGI. V was clipped by 6 bases and J by 8 bases, with 17 bases between them. CDR3 length: 15 residues. Here immunoSEQ multiplex PCR was the method, and the copy in TCRdb shows in-frame clones only, minus some. The table shows fewer than 200,000 clones, with 85% to 95% occurring only once. Sequencing was performed on peripheral blood, taken on day 0 of AZD1222 vaccination. This clonotype was sampled from an adult in good health. This sequence joins TRBV6-5 and TRBJ1-6; D is uncertain. The CDR3 bases are TGTGCCAGCAGGAGATTACTACATGGGGATTCACCCCTCCACTTT. Amino acid sequence: CASRRLLHGDSPLHF.